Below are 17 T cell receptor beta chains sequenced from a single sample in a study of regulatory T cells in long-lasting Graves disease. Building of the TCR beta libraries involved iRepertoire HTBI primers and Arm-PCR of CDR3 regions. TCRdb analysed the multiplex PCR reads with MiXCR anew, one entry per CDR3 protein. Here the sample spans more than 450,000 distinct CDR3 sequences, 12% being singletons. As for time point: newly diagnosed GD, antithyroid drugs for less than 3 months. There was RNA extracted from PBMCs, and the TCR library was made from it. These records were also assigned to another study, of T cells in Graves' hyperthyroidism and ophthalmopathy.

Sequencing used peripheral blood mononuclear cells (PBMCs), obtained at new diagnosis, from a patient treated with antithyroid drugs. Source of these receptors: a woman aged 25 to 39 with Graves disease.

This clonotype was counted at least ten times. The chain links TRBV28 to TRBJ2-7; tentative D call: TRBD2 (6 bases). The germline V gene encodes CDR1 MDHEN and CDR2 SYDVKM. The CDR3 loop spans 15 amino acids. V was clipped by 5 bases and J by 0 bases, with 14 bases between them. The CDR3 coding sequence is TGTGCCAGCAGTACGCCCGCGGGATCCTCCTACGAGCAGTACTTC. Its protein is CASSTPAGSSYEQYF.

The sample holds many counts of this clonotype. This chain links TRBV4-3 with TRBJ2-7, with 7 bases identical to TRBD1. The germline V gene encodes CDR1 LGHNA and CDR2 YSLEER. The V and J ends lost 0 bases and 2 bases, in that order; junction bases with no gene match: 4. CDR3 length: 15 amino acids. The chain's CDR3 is CASSQEATGPYEQYF. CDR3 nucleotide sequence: TGCGCCAGCAGCCAAGAAGCGACAGGGCCCTACGAGCAGTACTTC.

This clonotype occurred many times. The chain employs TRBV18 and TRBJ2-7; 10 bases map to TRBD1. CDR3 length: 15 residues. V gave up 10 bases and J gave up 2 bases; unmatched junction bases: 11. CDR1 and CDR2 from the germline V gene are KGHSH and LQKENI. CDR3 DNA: TGTGCCACGAAGAACGGGACAGGGGTGGCCTACGAGCAGTACTTC. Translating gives CATKNGTGVAYEQYF.

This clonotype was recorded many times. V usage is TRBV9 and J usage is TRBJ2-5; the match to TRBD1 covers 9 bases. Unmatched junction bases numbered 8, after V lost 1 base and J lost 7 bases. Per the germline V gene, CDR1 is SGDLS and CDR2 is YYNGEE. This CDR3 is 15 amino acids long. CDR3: CASSVSGTGWGTQYF. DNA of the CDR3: TGTGCCAGCAGCGTATCCGGGACAGGGTGGGGGACCCAGTACTTC.

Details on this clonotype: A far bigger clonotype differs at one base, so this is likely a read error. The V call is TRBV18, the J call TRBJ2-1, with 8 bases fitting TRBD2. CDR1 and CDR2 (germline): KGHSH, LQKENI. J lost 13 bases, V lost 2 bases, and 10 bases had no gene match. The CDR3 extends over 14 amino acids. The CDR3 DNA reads TGTGCCAGCTCACCAGCGGGAGGAGGGGAGACCCAGTTCTTC. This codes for CASSPAGGGETQFF. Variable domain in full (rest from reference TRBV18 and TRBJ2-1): NAGVMQNPRHLVRRRGQEARLRCSPMKGHSHVYWYRQLPEEGLKFMVYLQKENIIDESGMPKERFSAEFPKEGPSILRIQQVVRGDSAAYFCASSPAGGGETQFFGPGTRLTVL.

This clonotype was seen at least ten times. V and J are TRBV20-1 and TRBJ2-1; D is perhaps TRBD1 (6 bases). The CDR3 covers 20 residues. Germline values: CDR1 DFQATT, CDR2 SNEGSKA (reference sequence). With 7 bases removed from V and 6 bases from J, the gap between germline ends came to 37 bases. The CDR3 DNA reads TGCAGTGTCTCCACGAAGGACCACCTAGTGGCGTGGGCCAGGGGCAATGAGCAGTTCTTC. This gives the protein CSVSTKDHLVAWARGNEQFF.

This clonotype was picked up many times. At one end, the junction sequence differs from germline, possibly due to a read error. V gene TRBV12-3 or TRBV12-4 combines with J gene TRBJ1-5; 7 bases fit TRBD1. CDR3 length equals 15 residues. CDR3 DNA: TGTGCCAGCAGCTTAGGGGGCTTCGGCAATCAGCCCCAGCATTTT. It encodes CASSLGGFGNQPQHF.

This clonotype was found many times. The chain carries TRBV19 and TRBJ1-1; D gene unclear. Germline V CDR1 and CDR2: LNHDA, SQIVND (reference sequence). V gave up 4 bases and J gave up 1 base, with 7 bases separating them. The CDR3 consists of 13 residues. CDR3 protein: CASSSNRNTEAFF. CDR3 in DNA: TGTGCCAGTAGTAGCAACAGGAACACTGAAGCTTTCTTT.

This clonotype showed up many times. The CDR3 sequence is CASSNHGDTQYF. CDR3 in DNA: TGTGCCAGTAGTAACCACGGAGATACGCAGTATTTT. The V call is TRBV19, the J call TRBJ2-3; unclear D gene. This CDR3 is built from 12 residues. The V end lost 4 bases, the J end lost 5 bases, and 7 bases lay between the germline ends. CDR1 LNHDA and CDR2 SQIVND come from the germline V gene (reference sequence).

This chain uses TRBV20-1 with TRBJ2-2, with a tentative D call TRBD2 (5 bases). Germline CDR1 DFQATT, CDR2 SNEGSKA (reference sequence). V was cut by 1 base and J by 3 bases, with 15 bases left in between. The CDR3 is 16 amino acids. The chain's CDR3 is CSARGWRRGYTGELFF. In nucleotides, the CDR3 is TGCAGTGCTAGAGGTTGGCGGAGAGGGTACACCGGGGAGCTGTTTTTT.

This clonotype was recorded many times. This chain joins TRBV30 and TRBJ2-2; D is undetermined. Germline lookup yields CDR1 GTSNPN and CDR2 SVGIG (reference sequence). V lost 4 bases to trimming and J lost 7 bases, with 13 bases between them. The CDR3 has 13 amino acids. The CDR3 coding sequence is TGTGCCTGGATTTCGGCAGCCTACGGGGAGCTGTTTTTT. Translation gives CAWISAAYGELFF.

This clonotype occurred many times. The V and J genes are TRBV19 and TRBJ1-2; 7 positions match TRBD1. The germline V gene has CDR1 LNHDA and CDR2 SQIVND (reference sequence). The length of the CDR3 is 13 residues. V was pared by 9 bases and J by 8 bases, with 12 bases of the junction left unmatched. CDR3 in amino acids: CASAGTAGRGYTF. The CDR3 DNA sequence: TGTGCCAGCGCCGGGACAGCAGGGAGAGGCTACACCTTC.

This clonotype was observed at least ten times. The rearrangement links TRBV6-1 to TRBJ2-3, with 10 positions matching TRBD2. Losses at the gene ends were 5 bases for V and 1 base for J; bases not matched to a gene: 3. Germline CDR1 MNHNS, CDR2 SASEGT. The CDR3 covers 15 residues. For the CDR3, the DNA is TGTGCCAGCAGTAGTCTAGCGGGGGGCACAGATACGCAGTATTTT. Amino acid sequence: CASSSLAGGTDTQYF.

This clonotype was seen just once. CDR3 sequence (DNA): TGTGCCAGCAGTTACTCTCGAACCCAGGGGGGTAACTACGAGCAGTACTTC. Translating gives CASSYSRTQGGNYEQYF. J is TRBJ2-7 and V is TRBV6-5, with a possible D match to TRBD1 (7 bases). The CDR3 runs to 17 residues. Trimming left V 0 bases short and J 3 bases short, with 18 bases between. Germline-derived CDR1 and CDR2 are MNHEY and SVGAGI.

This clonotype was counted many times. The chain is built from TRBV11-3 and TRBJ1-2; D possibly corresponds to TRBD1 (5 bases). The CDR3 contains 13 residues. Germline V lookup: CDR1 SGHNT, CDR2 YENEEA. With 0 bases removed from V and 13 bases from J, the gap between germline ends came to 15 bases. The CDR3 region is CASSLELSRDFTF. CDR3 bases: TGTGCCAGCAGCTTAGAGCTAAGTCGGGACTTCACCTTC.

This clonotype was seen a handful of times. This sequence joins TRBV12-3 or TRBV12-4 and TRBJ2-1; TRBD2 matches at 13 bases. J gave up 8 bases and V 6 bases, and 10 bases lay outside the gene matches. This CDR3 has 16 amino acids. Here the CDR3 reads CASSPRTSGRGHEQFF. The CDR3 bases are TGTGCCAGCAGCCCGAGGACTAGCGGGAGAGGGCATGAGCAGTTCTTC.

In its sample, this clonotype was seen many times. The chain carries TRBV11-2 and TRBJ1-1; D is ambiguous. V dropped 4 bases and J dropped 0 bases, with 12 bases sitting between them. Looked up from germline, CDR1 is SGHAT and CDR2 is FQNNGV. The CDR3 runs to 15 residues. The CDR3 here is CASSSPSGMNTEAFF. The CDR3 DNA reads TGTGCCAGCAGCTCACCGTCCGGCATGAACACTGAAGCTTTCTTT. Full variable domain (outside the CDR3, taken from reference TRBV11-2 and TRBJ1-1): EAGVAQSPRYKIIEKRQSVAFWCNPISGHATLYWYQQILGQGPKLLIQFQNNGVVDDSQLPKDRFSAERLKGVDSTLKIQPAKLEDSAVYLCASSSPSGMNTEAFFGQGTRLTVV.